The source of this T cell receptor beta chain is a study of OX40 agonist ivuxolimab in advanced cancers. Overall study context: An agonistic human IgG2 monoclonal antibody against OX40 (CD134) was given. Ivuxolimab doses were 0.01, 0.1, 0.3, 1.5, 3 or 10 mg/kg every 2 weeks. Dose-escalation patients' cancers were hepatocellular carcinoma, melanoma, renal cell or head and neck cancer.

Some clones are missing from TCRdb's copy, which holds only in-frame ones; the method was immunoSEQ multiplex PCR. The sample records 77,000 or so clones, more than 80% being singletons. The CDR3 consists of 13 residues. The germline V gene encodes CDR1 LNHDA and CDR2 SQIVND (reference sequence). The J segment lost 8 bases and the V segment lost 7 bases, leaving 7 bases of the junction unmatched. The input for sequencing was CD4+ or CD8+ T cells sorted from blood, taken in a trial of the OX40 agonist ivuxolimab. This receptor was identified in an adult with an advanced solid tumor such as melanoma, head and neck, liver or kidney cancer. The rearrangement joins TRBV19 to TRBJ1-2, with 10 bases identical to TRBD1. The CDR3 nucleotides read TGTGCCAGTATATCCGACAGGGGGCACGGCTACACCTTC. Protein sequence: CASISDRGHGYTF.